The rows below give T cell receptor beta chains drawn from one sample of a study of regulatory T cells in long-lasting Graves disease. Via MiXCR, TCRdb re-called the multiplex PCR reads, giving one row per CDR3 protein. Of some 500,000 distinct CDR3 sequences in the sample, more than 15% were seen once. The sample also formed part of further work on T cells in Graves' hyperthyroidism and ophthalmopathy.

The specimen comprised peripheral blood mononuclear cells (PBMCs), sampled at new diagnosis, from a patient treated with antithyroid drugs. The receptors originated from a woman in her forties or fifties with Graves disease. Each CDR3 is given with its conserved first and last residue. Each record gives: V gene, D gene, clone size, J gene, CDR3 protein, CDR3 DNA. A D gene is named only where the DNA matches it firmly. The size field is filled for only some rows; it gives once, few, many or a size class.

v_call: TRBV27
d_call: -
clone_size: few
j_call: TRBJ1-1
cdr3_aa: CASSPGRGAGGTEAFF
cdr3_nt: TGTGCCAGCAGTCCCGGACGGGGGGCCGGGGGCACTGAAGCTTTCTTT

v_call: TRBV7-2
d_call: -
clone_size: few
j_call: TRBJ2-3
cdr3_aa: CASKGEAGTDTQYF
cdr3_nt: TGTGCCAGCAAGGGGGAAGCGGGGACAGATACGCAGTATTTT

v_call: TRBV30
d_call: -
clone_size: many
j_call: TRBJ1-5
cdr3_aa: CAWSGGYGSNQPQHF
cdr3_nt: TGTGCCTGGAGTGGAGGGTATGGGAGCAATCAGCCCCAGCATTTT

v_call: TRBV5-1
d_call: -
clone_size: -
j_call: TRBJ2-5
cdr3_aa: CASSFSPGHRYQETQYF
cdr3_nt: TGCGCCAGCAGCTTCTCACCGGGACACCGGTACCAAGAGACCCAGTACTTC

v_call: TRBV5-1
d_call: -
clone_size: -
j_call: TRBJ2-2
cdr3_aa: CASSLMAPNTGELFF
cdr3_nt: TGCGCCAGCAGCTTGATGGCGCCGAACACCGGGGAGCTGTTTTTT

v_call: TRBV9
d_call: -
clone_size: once
j_call: TRBJ2-7
cdr3_aa: CASSYPISYEQYF
cdr3_nt: TGTGCCAGCAGTTATCCTATCTCCTACGAGCAGTACTTC

v_call: TRBV28
d_call: TRBD1
clone_size: many
j_call: TRBJ1-2
cdr3_aa: CASSYSDRGDGYTF
cdr3_nt: TGTGCCAGCAGCTACTCGGACAGGGGGGATGGCTACACCTTC

v_call: TRBV5-1
d_call: TRBD1
clone_size: many
j_call: TRBJ1-1
cdr3_aa: CASRASQGANTEAFF
cdr3_nt: TGCGCCAGCAGGGCGAGCCAGGGGGCGAACACTGAAGCTTTCTTT

v_call: TRBV18
d_call: -
clone_size: many
j_call: TRBJ2-5
cdr3_aa: CASSPMGQGETQYF
cdr3_nt: TGTGCCAGCTCACCGATGGGCCAAGGAGAGACCCAGTACTTC

v_call: TRBV9
d_call: TRBD2
clone_size: few
j_call: TRBJ2-7
cdr3_aa: CASSVGGGRYEQYF
cdr3_nt: TGTGCCAGCAGCGTAGGCGGGGGAAGATACGAGCAGTACTTC